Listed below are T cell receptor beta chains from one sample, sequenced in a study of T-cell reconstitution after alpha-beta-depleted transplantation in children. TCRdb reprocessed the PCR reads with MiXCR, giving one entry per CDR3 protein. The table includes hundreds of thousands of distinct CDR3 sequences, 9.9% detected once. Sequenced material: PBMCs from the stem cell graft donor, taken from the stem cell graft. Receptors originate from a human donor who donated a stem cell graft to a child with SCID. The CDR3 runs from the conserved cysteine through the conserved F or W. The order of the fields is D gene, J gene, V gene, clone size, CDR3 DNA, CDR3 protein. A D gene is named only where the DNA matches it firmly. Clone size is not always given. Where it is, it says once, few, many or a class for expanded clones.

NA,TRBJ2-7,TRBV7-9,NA,TGTGCCAGCACCGGTGAGCCAACCTACGAGCAGTACTTC,CASTGEPTYEQYF
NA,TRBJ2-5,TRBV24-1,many,TGTGCCACCAGTGATACCACCCGGGGCCAACAAGAGACCCAGTACTTC,CATSDTTRGQQETQYF
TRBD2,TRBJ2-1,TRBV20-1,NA,TGCAGCGCAAAGCGGGACTACAATGAGCAGTTCTTC,CSAKRDYNEQFF
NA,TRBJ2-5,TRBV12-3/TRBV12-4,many,TGTGCCAGCAGTCCAGAGGGACCACAAGAGACCCAGTACTTC,CASSPEGPQETQYF
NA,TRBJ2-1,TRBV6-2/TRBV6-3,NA,TGTGCCAGCAGTTACGGGGTTACCTACAATGAGCAGTTCTTC,CASSYGVTYNEQFF
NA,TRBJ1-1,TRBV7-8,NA,TGTGCCAGCAGCTCTTTTAATGGAGCTTTCTTT,CASSSFNGAFF
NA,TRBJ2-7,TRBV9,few,TGTGCCAGCAGCGCCCACTCCCTCGGTTCTTACGAGCAGTACTTC,CASSAHSLGSYEQYF
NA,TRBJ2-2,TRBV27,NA,TGTGCCAGCAGTTTAAGTATTCATCGGGTGGCCACCGGGGAGCTGTTTTTT,CASSLSIHRVATGELFF
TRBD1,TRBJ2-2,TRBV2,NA,TGTGCCAGCAGTCTCCGGGACAGGGGAATCTGGACCGGGGAGCTGTTTTTT,CASSLRDRGIWTGELFF
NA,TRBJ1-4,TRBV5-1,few,TGCGCCAGCAGCTTTGTGGGGACGTCTAATGAAAAACTGTTTTTT,CASSFVGTSNEKLFF
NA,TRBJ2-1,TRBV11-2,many,TGTGCCAGCAGCTTAGGGGGAAGGGCCAACAATGAGCAGTTCTTC,CASSLGGRANNEQFF
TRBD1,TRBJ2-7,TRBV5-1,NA,TGCGCCAGCAGCTTTGGGCCCTTGTCCGGGACAGGGACCGACTACTATCACTACGAGCAGTACTTC,CASSFGPLSGTGTDYYHYEQYF
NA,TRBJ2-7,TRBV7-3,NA,TGTGCCAGCAGCTTAACAGGTTGGCAGTCCGAGCAGTACTTC,CASSLTGWQSEQYF
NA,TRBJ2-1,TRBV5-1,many,TGCGCCAGCGCCATTGATGCGTACAATGAGCAGTTCTTC,CASAIDAYNEQFF
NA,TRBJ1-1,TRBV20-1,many,TGCAGTGCTCAAGACCATCCTGAAGCTTTCTTT,CSAQDHPEAFF
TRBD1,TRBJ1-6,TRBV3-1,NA,TGTGCCAGCGGCCCTGGACAGGGCGGTTCACCCCTCCACTTT,CASGPGQGGSPLHF
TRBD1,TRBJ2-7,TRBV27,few,TGTGCCAGCAGTTTTTGGGGGACAGGGGACGAGCAGTACTTC,CASSFWGTGDEQYF
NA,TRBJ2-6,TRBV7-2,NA,TGTGCCAGCAGCCCGATAGAGCCCTCTGGGGCCAACGTCCTGACTTTC,CASSPIEPSGANVLTF
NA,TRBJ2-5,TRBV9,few,TGTGCCAGCAGCCTAGTGGCCAGCTTGGGAGAGACCCAGTACTTC,CASSLVASLGETQYF
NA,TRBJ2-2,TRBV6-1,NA,TGTGCCAGCAGTGATTATAAGGCCGGGGAGCTGTTTTTT,CASSDYKAGELFF
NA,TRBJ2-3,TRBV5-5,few,TGTGCCAGCAGCGCTGGGACTTCCCGCGGGGATACGCAGTATTTT,CASSAGTSRGDTQYF
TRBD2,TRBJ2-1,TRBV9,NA,TGTGCCAGCAGCCCCAGGACTAGCGCGAACAATGAGCAGTTCTTC,CASSPRTSANNEQFF
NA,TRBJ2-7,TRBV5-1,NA,TGCGCCAGCAGCCAGACTGCGACTACCCCCTCCTACGAGCAGTACTTC,CASSQTATTPSYEQYF
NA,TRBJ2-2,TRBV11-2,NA,TGTGCCAGCAATCGTCGCCCGTCCGGGGAGCTGTTTTTT,CASNRRPSGELFF
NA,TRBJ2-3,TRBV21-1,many,TGTGCCAGCAGCAAATCGTACACCTTAGCAGATACGCAGTATTTT,CASSKSYTLADTQYF
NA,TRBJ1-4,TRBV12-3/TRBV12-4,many,TGTGCCAGCAGTTTAGCGGGGTTGAACGAAAAACTGTTTTTT,CASSLAGLNEKLFF
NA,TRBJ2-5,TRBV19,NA,TGTGCCAGTACCTCAGGGGGGGACGCGCGGACCCAGTACTTC,CASTSGGDARTQYF
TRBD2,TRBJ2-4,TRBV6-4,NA,TGTGCCAGCAGTGACTCCGGACTAGCGGGGGTCGTTAACATTCAGTACTTC,CASSDSGLAGVVNIQYF
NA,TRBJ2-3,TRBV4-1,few,TGCGCCAGCAGCCAAGGAGAGGCAGATACGCAGTATTTT,CASSQGEADTQYF
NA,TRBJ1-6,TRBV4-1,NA,TGCGCCAGCAGCCCCCCGGGGGTTCTGTCGCCCCTCCACTTT,CASSPPGVLSPLHF
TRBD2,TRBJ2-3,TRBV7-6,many,TGTGCCAGCAGCTCCCCCTTAGCGGGGATAGATACGCAGTATTTT,CASSSPLAGIDTQYF
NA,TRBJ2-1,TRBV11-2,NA,TGTGCCAGCAGCCCGACGACCAGCTACAATGAGCAGTTCTTC,CASSPTTSYNEQFF
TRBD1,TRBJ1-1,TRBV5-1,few,TGCGCCAGCAGCAGTCTCCAGGGGGAGTCCACTGAAGCTTTCTTT,CASSSLQGESTEAFF
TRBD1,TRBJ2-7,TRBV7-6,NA,TGTGCCAGCAGCGCGGGACAGGGGGGCTACGAGCAGTACTTC,CASSAGQGGYEQYF
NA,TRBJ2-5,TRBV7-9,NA,TGTGCCAGCAGCTCCGCCCCCCAGTACTTC,CASSSAPQYF
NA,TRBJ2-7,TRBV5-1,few,TGCGCCAGCAGCCCAGACACGTCCTACGAGCAGTACTTC,CASSPDTSYEQYF